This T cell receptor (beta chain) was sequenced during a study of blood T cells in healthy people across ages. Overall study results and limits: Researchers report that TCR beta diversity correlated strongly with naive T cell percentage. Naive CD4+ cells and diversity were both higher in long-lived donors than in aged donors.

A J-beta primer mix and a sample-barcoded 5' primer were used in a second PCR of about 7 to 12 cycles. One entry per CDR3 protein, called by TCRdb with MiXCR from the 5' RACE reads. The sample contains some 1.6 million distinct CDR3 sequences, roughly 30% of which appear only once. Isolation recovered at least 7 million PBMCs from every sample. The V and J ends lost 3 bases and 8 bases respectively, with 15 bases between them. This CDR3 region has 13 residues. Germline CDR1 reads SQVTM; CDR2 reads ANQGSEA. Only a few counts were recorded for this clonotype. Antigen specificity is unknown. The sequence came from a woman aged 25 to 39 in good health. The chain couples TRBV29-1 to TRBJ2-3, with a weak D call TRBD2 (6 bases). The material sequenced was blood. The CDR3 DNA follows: TGCAGCGTTGAGGGCGGGGTCGGCGGTACGCAGTATTTT. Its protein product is CSVEGGVGGTQYF.